The 3 T cell receptor beta chains listed next were all sequenced from one sample in a study of CXCR3-negative and CXCR3-positive naive CD8 T cells. TRB cDNA libraries were made by UMI-labeled 5' RACE. TCRdb re-called the 5' RACE reads and gives one entry per CDR3 protein, without DNA. The sample table includes around 5,900 distinct CDR3 sequences. Specimen: naive CXCR3- CD8+ T cells from blood. Subset in this sample: CD45RO-CCR7+CD27+CD95- naive CD8+ T cells lacking CXCR3 (TNR3-). The receptors here all came from a human donor in good health. Some clones in this sample may be carry-over from other donors' samples.

Its frequency marks this clonotype as medium-sized (0.01 to 0.1%). The chain couples TRBV9 to TRBJ1-3; TCRdb designates TRBD1, a call that cannot be tested without DNA. There are 17 residues in the CDR3. The germline gives CDR1 SGDLS, CDR2 YYNGEE. The CDR3 sequence: CASSETSRGLGGNTIYF.

This chain connects TRBV29-1 to TRBJ2-1. Germline V gives CDR1 SQVTM, CDR2 ANQGSEA. CDR3 size: 16 residues. CDR3 amino acids: CSVVGLVTGHYNEQFF.

The chain links TRBV3-1 to TRBJ1-5. CDR3 length: 15 amino acids. The germline CDR1 and CDR2 sequences are LGHDT and YNNKEL (reference sequence). The CDR3: CASSLTSGYNQPQHF.